These 19 T cell receptor beta chains originate from one sample sequenced in a study of shared clonotypes between healthy human individuals. Sequenced by immunoSEQ multiplex PCR; TCRdb stores in-frame clones only, minus some. The table has hundreds of thousands of clones, 90% to 97% seen once. Sequenced: naive CD4+ T cells sorted from blood. Subset: CD45RA+ positively selected. These receptors all stem from a woman in her twenties or thirties in good health.

V is TRBV18 and J is TRBJ2-1; 13 bases are a match to TRBD2. Per germline, CDR1 KGHSH and CDR2 LQKENI. J was trimmed by 6 bases and V by 3 bases; bases with no gene match: 8. The CDR3 runs 17 residues. The CDR3 coding sequence is TGTGCCAGCTCACCGCCGGGACTAGCGGGACCGGTCAATGAGCAGTTCTTC. This translates into CASSPPGLAGPVNEQFF.

This clone was picked up one time. V usage is TRBV9 and J usage is TRBJ2-7; D unresolved. V lost 4 bases to trimming and J lost 7 bases, with 21 bases between them. Germline CDR1 reads SGDLS; CDR2 reads YYNGEE. The CDR3 is 15 amino acids. CDR3 in amino acids: CASSPLQSSAVEQYF. The CDR3, as DNA: TGTGCCAGCAGCCCCCTCCAGAGTTCCGCGGTGGAGCAGTACTTC.

The chain is built from TRBV4-1 and TRBJ2-7; the match to TRBD1 covers 7 bases. With 3 bases clipped from V and 2 bases from J, the junction kept 4 bases outside the gene matches. Looked up from germline, CDR1 is MGHRA and CDR2 is YSYEKL. The CDR3 consists of 14 residues. CDR3 DNA: TGCGCCAGCAGCCAGCCGGGACAGACCTACGAGCAGTACTTC. It yields the protein CASSQPGQTYEQYF.

This rearrangement joins TRBV4-1 to TRBJ2-7; TRBD2 matches 14 bases. The CDR3 is 20 residues long. Germline V gene lookup returns CDR1 MGHRA and CDR2 YSYEKL. Losses at the gene ends were 4 bases for V and 0 bases for J; bases not matched to a gene: 14. The CDR3 spells CASSRDGTSGRARISYEQYF. The CDR3, as DNA: TGCGCCAGCAGCCGGGACGGGACTAGCGGGAGAGCTAGGATCTCCTACGAGCAGTACTTC.

The chain has TRBV11-2 and TRBJ1-6; tentatively, D is TRBD1 (6 bases). CDR1 is SGHAT, CDR2 FQNNGV, per germline. The germline V and J ends were trimmed by 4 bases and 8 bases, with 12 bases remaining between them. The CDR3 totals 14 residues. The CDR3 reads CASSSTGLYSPLHF. The CDR3, as DNA: TGTGCCAGCAGCTCAACAGGGCTCTATTCACCCCTCCACTTT.

This chain joins TRBV7-9 and TRBJ2-7; 8 bases are shared with TRBD2. Germline V lookup: CDR1 SEHNR, CDR2 FQNEAQ (reference sequence). V lost 2 bases and J lost 4; bases outside the gene matches: 7. The CDR3 is made up of 15 amino acids. The CDR3 sequence: CASSLHSGSSYEQYF. The CDR3 DNA is TGTGCCAGCAGCTTACACAGCGGGAGCTCTTACGAGCAGTACTTC.

The chain combines TRBV7-9 with TRBJ2-1; D remains ambiguous. The length of the CDR3 is 16 residues. The germline V and J ends were trimmed by 6 bases and 0 bases, with 15 bases remaining between them. From germline, CDR1 is SEHNR and CDR2 FQNEAQ (reference sequence). CDR3 DNA: TGTGCCAGCAGTCGATATGGGGTTAGCTCCTACAATGAGCAGTTCTTC. Its protein is CASSRYGVSSYNEQFF.

This rearrangement joins TRBV5-6 to TRBJ1-2; 9 bases are a match to TRBD1. Per germline, CDR1 SGHDT and CDR2 YYEEEE. The length of the CDR3 is 16 residues. J gave up 3 bases and V 1 base, and 7 bases lay outside the gene matches. The CDR3 reads CASSLSYRGLDYGYTF. The CDR3 DNA follows: TGTGCCAGCAGCTTGTCTTACAGGGGGCTTGACTATGGCTACACCTTC. Full variable domain (remainder filled in from reference TRBV5-6 and TRBJ1-2): DAGVTQSPTHLIKTRGQQVTLRCSPKSGHDTVSWYQQALGQGPQFIFQYYEEEERQRGNFPDRFSGHQFPNYSSELNVNALLLGDSALYLCASSLSYRGLDYGYTFGSGTRLTVV.

The chain's CDR3 is CATSRDSSYEQYF. The CDR3 DNA is TGTGCCACGAGCCGGGACTCCTCCTACGAGCAGTACTTC. The chain recombines TRBV19 with TRBJ2-7; a weak D match, TRBD2 (6 bases). The CDR3 loop spans 13 amino acids. The germline CDR1 and CDR2 sequences are LNHDA and SQIVND (reference sequence). Trimming cost V 10 bases and J 0 bases, with 13 bases left between them.

This sequence joins TRBV28 and TRBJ2-7; 8 nucleotides line up with TRBD2. The V gene end was trimmed by 2 bases and the J gene end by 0 bases; junction bases not matched to a gene: 9. This CDR3 comprises 17 residues. CDR1 is MDHEN and CDR2 is SYDVKM in the germline V gene. The CDR3 DNA reads as TGTGCCAGCAGTTTAGGGCTAGCGGGCCCCAGCTCCTACGAGCAGTACTTC. Translated: CASSLGLAGPSSYEQYF.

The rearrangement uses TRBV28 and TRBJ2-1; 8 bases line up with TRBD1. Germline trimming cut 5 bases from V and 6 bases from J; bases unmatched to any gene: 3. The CDR3 totals 13 residues. Germline V gene data show CDR1 as MDHEN and CDR2 as SYDVKM. The CDR3 protein is CASSPDRGNEQFF. DNA of the CDR3: TGTGCCAGCAGTCCCGACAGGGGCAATGAGCAGTTCTTC. Full variable domain (remainder filled in from reference TRBV28 and TRBJ2-1): DVKVTQSSRYLVKRTGEKVFLECVQDMDHENMFWYRQDPGLGLRLIYFSYDVKMKEKGDIPEGYSVSREKKERFSLILESASTNQTSMYLCASSPDRGNEQFFGPGTRLTVL.

V gene TRBV28 combines with J gene TRBJ2-7; 8 bases line up with TRBD2. Germline CDR1 is MDHEN and CDR2 is SYDVKM. This CDR3 region has 13 residues. J lost 7 bases, V lost 4 bases, and 6 bases had no gene match. The CDR3 sequence: CASSSAGGREQYF. For the CDR3, the DNA is TGTGCCAGCAGTTCCGCGGGGGGTCGAGAGCAGTACTTC. Variable domain in full (rest from reference TRBV28 and TRBJ2-7): DVKVTQSSRYLVKRTGEKVFLECVQDMDHENMFWYRQDPGLGLRLIYFSYDVKMKEKGDIPEGYSVSREKKERFSLILESASTNQTSMYLCASSSAGGREQYFGPGTRLTVT.

The chain employs TRBV1 and TRBJ2-7. TRBV1 is reported as a pseudogene. The CDR3 loop spans 15 amino acids. This chain's CDR3 is CTSSRHPKFVYEQYF. CDR3 bases: TGCACCAGCAGCCGTCACCCCAAGTTTGTCTACGAGCAGTACTTC.

The V call is TRBV4-1, the J call TRBJ2-5; no clear D gene. The J call may be wrong; the DNA end is better matched by TRBJ2-7. Germline V lookup: CDR1 MGHRA, CDR2 YSYEKL. The CDR3 consists of 14 residues. The CDR3 region is CASSQNTNTLEQYF. CDR3 nucleotide sequence: TGCGCCAGCAGCCAAAACACGAACACTCTCGAGCAGTACTTC.

The rearrangement uses TRBV5-4 and TRBJ2-2, with 9 bases identical to TRBD1. This CDR3 has 16 amino acids. With V trimmed by 2 bases and J by 2 bases, 4 bases remained unmatched. The germline CDR1 and CDR2 sequences are SGHNT and YYREEE (reference sequence). CDR3 nucleotides: TGTGCCAGCAGCTTTTATACAGGGGGCAACACCGGGGAGCTGTTTTTT. Amino acids: CASSFYTGGNTGELFF.

This rearrangement joins TRBV29-1 to TRBJ2-2, with a weak D call TRBD1 (6 bases). Germline values: CDR1 SQVTM, CDR2 ANQGSEA. CDR3 length: 14 amino acids. V lost 7 bases to trimming and J lost 4 bases, with 16 bases between them. CDR3 in amino acids: CSASAGAGTGELFF. The CDR3, as DNA: TGCAGCGCCAGCGCAGGGGCGGGCACCGGGGAGCTGTTTTTT.

The rearrangement links TRBV5-1 to TRBJ1-5, with D perhaps matching TRBD1 (5 bases). Germline assignment: CDR1 SGHRS and CDR2 YFSETQ. The CDR3 runs 15 residues. Between the trimmed V and J ends, which lost 4 bases and 7 bases, there was a span of 18 bases. In DNA, the CDR3 is TGCGCCAGCAGCCCTAATCAGGGACGGGGACAGCCCCAGCATTTT. Encoded protein: CASSPNQGRGQPQHF. The full variable domain, rest sourced from reference TRBV5-1 and TRBJ1-5, is KAGVTQTPRYLIKTRGQQVTLSCSPISGHRSVSWYQQTPGQGLQFLFEYFSETQRNKGNFPGRFSGRQFSNSRSEMNVSTLELGDSALYLCASSPNQGRGQPQHFGDGTRLSIL.

The chain couples TRBV7-8 to TRBJ2-5, with unresolved D. Germline CDR1 is SGHVS and CDR2 is FQNEAQ. This CDR3 spans 17 amino acids. Trimming took off 3 bases at V and 4 bases at J, with 21 bases between the two ends. The CDR3: CASSFQMGYGTIETQYF. CDR3 nucleotide sequence: TGTGCCAGCAGCTTCCAGATGGGATACGGAACAATAGAGACCCAGTACTTC.

The genes are TRBV7-6 and TRBJ2-7; 10 nucleotides align to TRBD2. Germline CDR1 and CDR2: SGHVS and FNYEAQ. The CDR3 has 16 residues. V gave up 0 bases and J gave up 3 bases; unmatched junction bases: 5. The CDR3 region has the DNA TGTGCCAGCAGCTTAGCGCCTAGCGGGAGTGTCTACGAGCAGTACTTC. This codes for CASSLAPSGSVYEQYF.